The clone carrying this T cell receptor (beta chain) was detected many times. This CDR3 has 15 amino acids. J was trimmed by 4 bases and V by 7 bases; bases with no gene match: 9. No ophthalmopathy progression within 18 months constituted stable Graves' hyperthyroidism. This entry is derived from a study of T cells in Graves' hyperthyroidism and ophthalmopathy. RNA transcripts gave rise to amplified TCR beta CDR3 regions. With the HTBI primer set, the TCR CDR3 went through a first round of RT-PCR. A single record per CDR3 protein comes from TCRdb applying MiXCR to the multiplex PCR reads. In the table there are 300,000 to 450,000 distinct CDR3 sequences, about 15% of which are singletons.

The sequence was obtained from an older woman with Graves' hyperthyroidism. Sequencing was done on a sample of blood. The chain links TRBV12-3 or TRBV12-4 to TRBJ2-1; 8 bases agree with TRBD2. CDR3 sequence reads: CASTPLAGFYNEQFF. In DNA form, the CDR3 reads TGTGCCAGCACCCCCTTAGCGGGATTTTACAATGAGCAGTTCTTC.